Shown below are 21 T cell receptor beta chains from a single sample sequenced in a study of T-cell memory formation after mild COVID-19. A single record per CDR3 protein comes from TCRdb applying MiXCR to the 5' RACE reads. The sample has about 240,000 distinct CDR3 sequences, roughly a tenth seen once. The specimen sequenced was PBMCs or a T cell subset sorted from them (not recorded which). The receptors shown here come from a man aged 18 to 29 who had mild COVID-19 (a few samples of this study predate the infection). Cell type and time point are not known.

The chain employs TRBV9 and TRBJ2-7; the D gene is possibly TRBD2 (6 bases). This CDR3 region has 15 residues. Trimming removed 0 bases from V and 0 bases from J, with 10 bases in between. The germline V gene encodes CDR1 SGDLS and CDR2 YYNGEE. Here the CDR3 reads CASSVDSGRSYEQYF. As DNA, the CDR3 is TGTGCCAGCAGCGTAGATAGCGGCCGCTCCTACGAGCAGTACTTC.

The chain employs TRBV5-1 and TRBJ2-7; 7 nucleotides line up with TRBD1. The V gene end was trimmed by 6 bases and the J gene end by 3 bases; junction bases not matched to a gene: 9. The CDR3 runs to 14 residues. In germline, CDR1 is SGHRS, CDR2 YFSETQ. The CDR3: CASTDDRVLYEQYF. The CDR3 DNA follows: TGCGCCAGCACCGACGACAGGGTTCTCTACGAGCAGTACTTC. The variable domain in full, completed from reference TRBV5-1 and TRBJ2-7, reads KAGVTQTPRYLIKTRGQQVTLSCSPISGHRSVSWYQQTPGQGLQFLFEYFSETQRNKGNFPGRFSGRQFSNSRSEMNVSTLELGDSALYLCASTDDRVLYEQYFGPGTRLTVT.

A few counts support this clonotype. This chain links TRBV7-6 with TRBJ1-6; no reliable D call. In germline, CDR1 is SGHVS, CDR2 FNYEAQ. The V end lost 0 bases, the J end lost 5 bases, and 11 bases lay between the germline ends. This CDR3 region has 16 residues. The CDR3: CASSLAPDGNNSPLHF. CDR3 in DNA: TGTGCCAGCAGCTTAGCCCCCGACGGAAATAATTCACCCCTCCACTTT.

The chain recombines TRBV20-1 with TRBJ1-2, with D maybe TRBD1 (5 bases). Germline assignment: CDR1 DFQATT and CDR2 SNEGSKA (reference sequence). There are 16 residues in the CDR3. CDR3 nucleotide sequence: TGCAGAGTCACCGAAAGTCGGGACCGATACAATTATGGCTACACCTTC. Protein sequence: CRVTESRDRYNYGYTF.

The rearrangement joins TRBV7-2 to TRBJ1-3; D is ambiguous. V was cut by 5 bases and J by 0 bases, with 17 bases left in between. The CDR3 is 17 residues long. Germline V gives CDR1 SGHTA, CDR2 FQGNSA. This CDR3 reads CASSAWAGPSSGNTIYF. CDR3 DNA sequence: TGTGCCAGCAGCGCATGGGCCGGGCCGAGCTCTGGAAACACCATATATTTT.

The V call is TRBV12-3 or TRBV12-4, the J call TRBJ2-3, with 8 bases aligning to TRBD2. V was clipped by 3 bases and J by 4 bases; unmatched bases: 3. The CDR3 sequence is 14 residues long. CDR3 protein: CASSFRGGADTQYF. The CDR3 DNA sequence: TGTGCCAGCAGTTTTCGGGGGGGCGCAGATACGCAGTATTTT.

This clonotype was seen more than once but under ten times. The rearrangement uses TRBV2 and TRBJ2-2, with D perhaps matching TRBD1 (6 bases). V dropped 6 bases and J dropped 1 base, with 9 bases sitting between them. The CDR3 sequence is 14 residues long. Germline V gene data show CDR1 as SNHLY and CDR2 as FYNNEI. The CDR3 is CASRGHQNTGELFF. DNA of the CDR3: TGTGCCAGCAGGGGACACCAGAACACCGGGGAGCTGTTTTTT.

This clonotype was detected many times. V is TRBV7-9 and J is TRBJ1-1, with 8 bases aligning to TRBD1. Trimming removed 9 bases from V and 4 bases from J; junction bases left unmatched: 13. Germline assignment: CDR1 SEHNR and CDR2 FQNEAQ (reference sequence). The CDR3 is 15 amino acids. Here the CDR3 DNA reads TGTGCCAGTGTTTTCGGACAGGGTAGTAGCACTGAAGCTTTCTTT. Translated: CASVFGQGSSTEAFF.

The CDR3 sequence is CASSLGDSAYNSPLHF. CDR3 DNA sequence: TGTGCCAGCAGCTTAGGGGACAGTGCTTATAATTCACCCCTCCACTTT. The chain links TRBV7-2 to TRBJ1-6; TRBD1 matches at 7 bases. With 1 base clipped from V and 4 bases from J, the junction kept 4 bases outside the gene matches. This CDR3 has 16 residues. Germline values: CDR1 SGHTA, CDR2 FQGNSA. The complete variable domain, with remaining parts taken from reference TRBV7-2 and TRBJ1-6, reads GAGVSQSPSNKVTEKGKDVELRCDPISGHTALYWYRQSLGQGLEFLIYFQGNSAPDKSGLPSDRFSAERTGGSVSTLTIQRTQQEDSAVYLCASSLGDSAYNSPLHFGNGTRLTVT.

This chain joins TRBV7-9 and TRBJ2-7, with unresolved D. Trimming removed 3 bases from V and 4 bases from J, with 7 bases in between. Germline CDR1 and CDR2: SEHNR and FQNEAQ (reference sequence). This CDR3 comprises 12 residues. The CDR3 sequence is CASSFGLYEQYF. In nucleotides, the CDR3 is TGTGCCAGCAGCTTCGGATTGTACGAGCAGTACTTC.

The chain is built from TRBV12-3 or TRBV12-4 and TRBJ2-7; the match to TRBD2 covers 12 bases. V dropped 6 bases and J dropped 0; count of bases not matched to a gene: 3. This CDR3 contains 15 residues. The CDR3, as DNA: TGTGCCAGCAGCCCGACTAGCGGGAGCTCCTACGAGCAGTACTTC. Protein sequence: CASSPTSGSSYEQYF.

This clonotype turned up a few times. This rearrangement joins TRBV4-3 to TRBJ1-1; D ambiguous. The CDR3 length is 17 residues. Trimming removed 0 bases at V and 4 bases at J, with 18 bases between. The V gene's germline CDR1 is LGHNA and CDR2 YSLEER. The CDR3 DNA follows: TGCGCCAGCAGCCAAGAGGGCCTGGGCAGTCCCGCCACTGAAGCTTTCTTT. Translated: CASSQEGLGSPATEAFF.

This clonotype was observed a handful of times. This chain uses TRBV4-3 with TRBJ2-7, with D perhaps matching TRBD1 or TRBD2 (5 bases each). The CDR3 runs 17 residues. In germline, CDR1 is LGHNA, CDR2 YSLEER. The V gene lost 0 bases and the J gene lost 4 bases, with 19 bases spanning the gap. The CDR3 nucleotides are TGCGCCAGCAGCCAAGACTTCGGTAGGGACGTCCAATACGAGCAGTACGTC. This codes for CASSQDFGRDVQYEQYV.

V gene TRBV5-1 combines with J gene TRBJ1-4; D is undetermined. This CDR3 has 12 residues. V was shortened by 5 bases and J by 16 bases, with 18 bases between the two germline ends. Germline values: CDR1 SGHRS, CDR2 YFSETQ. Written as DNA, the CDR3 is TGCGCCAGCAGTTTGAACGAGAACAATTGGTTTTTT. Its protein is CASSLNENNWFF. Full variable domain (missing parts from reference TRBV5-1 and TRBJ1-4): KAGVTQTPRYLIKTRGQQVTLSCSPISGHRSVSWYQQTPGQGLQFLFEYFSETQRNKGNFPGRFSGRQFSNSRSEMNVSTLELGDSALYLCASSLNENNWFFGSGTQLSVL.

CDR3 residues: CASSVGQTDTGELFF. CDR3 nucleotides: TGTGCCAGCAGCGTGGGACAGACGGACACCGGGGAGCTGTTTTTT. The chain is built from TRBV7-9 and TRBJ2-2, with 7 positions matching TRBD1. This CDR3 comprises 15 residues. J was trimmed by 3 bases and V by 5 bases; bases with no gene match: 6. Germline V gene sequence: CDR1 SEHNR, CDR2 FQNEAQ (reference sequence).

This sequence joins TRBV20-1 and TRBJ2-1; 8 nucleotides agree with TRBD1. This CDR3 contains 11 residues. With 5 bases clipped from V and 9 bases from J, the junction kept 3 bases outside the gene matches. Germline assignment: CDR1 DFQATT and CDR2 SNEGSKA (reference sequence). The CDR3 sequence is CSAAQGGEQFF. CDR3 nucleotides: TGCAGTGCTGCACAGGGGGGTGAGCAGTTCTTC.

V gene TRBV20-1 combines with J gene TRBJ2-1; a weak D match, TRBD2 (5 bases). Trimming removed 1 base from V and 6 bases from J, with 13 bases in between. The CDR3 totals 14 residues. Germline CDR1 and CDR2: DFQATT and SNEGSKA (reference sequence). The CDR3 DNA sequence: TGCAGTGCTAGAGCGGGGAGCCCTATCAATGAGCAGTTCTTC. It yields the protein CSARAGSPINEQFF.

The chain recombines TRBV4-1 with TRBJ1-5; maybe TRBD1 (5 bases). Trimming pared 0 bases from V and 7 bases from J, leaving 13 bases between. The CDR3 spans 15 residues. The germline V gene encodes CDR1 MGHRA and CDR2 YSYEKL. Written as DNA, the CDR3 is TGCGCCAGCAGCCAAGAAATGCAGGGCAGGCAGCCCCAGCATTTT. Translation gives CASSQEMQGRQPQHF.

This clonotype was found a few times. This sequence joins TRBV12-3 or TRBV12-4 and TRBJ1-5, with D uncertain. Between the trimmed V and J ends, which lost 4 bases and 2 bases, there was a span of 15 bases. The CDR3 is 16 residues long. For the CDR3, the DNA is TGTGCCAGCAGTTCCGGACCAGTTAGGGGCAATCAGCCCCAGCATTTT. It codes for CASSSGPVRGNQPQHF.

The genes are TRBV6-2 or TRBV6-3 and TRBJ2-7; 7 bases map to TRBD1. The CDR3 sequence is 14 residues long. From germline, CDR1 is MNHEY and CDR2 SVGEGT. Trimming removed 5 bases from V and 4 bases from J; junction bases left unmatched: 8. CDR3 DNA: TGTGCCAGCAGTGGACAGGCCCAGGCTTACGAGCAGTACGTC. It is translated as CASSGQAQAYEQYV.

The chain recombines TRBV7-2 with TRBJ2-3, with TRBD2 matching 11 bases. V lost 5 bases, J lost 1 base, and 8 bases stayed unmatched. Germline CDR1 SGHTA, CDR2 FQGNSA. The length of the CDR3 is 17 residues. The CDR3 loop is CASSDRLAGYRTDTQYF. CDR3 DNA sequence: TGTGCCAGCAGCGACCGACTAGCGGGGTACCGCACAGATACGCAGTATTTT.